This is a list of T cell receptor beta chains from one sample in a study of low-dose radiotherapy and immunotherapy resistance in tumors. MiXCR, run by TCRdb on the reads, gives a single entry per CDR3 protein. The sample contains 75,000 to 95,000 distinct CDR3 sequences, 15% to 20% of which appear only once. This specimen consisted of PBMCs, obtained before treatment. These receptors all stem from a male donor with prostate cancer. The CDR3 runs from the conserved cysteine through the conserved F or W. The D gene is left open where the match is weak. The size entry is marked missing in some rows and otherwise reads once, few, many or a size class.

many	.	TRBV15	TRBJ1-5	CATSGGLDQPQHF
many	TRBD1	TRBV6-6	TRBJ1-2	CASSPRQGGGYTF
many	.	TRBV20-1	TRBJ2-5	CSARDHAAARYF
many	TRBD2	TRBV7-9	TRBJ2-1	CASSLGGGLAYNEQFF
many	TRBD2	TRBV9	TRBJ2-1	CASSASGGPLKQFF
.	TRBD2	TRBV5-6	TRBJ2-5	CASSLGLAPYQETQYF
many	TRBD2	TRBV11-2	TRBJ2-1	CASSLDSGRAVEQFF
many	TRBD1	TRBV7-3	TRBJ1-1	CASSLTKQGAAFF
many	.	TRBV19	TRBJ2-2	CASSIKGGTGELFF
many	.	TRBV6-5	TRBJ1-2	CASSYSIESLANYGYTF
few	TRBD1	TRBV9	TRBJ2-1	CASSVRTGAGNEQFF
many	TRBD2	TRBV12-3/TRBV12-4	TRBJ2-1	CASSFLAGSYNEQFF
.	TRBD1	TRBV5-1	TRBJ1-1	CASSIQGRSTEAFF
many	.	TRBV6-5	TRBJ2-6	CASSYGVSHSGANVLTF
.	TRBD2	TRBV20-1	TRBJ2-1	CSATNPGTSGSNEQFF
many	.	TRBV6-2/TRBV6-3	TRBJ2-3	CASSLPGSSSTDTQYF
many	TRBD2	TRBV2	TRBJ2-3	CASRGLDISDTQYF
few	.	TRBV10-2	TRBJ2-5	CASGSAAQTQETQYF
.	TRBD2	TRBV7-2	TRBJ2-1	CASSLVVGTNSYNEQFF
many	TRBD2	TRBV27	TRBJ2-1	CASSPRTSGGNYYYNEQFF
many	TRBD2	TRBV6-5	TRBJ2-1	CASSWTSSTPRVIEQFF
many	.	TRBV6-2/TRBV6-3	TRBJ2-1	CASKDTGSGYNEQFF
.	.	TRBV29-1	TRBJ1-3	CSVQPAGNTIYF
.	TRBD2	TRBV7-3	TRBJ2-2	CASSESGRWTGELFF
many	TRBD2	TRBV5-3	TRBJ2-1	CASRGLAGDEQFF
many	.	TRBV19	TRBJ2-7	CASSIKTAYYEQYF
many	TRBD1	TRBV5-4	TRBJ1-4	CASSSGQGDNEKLFF